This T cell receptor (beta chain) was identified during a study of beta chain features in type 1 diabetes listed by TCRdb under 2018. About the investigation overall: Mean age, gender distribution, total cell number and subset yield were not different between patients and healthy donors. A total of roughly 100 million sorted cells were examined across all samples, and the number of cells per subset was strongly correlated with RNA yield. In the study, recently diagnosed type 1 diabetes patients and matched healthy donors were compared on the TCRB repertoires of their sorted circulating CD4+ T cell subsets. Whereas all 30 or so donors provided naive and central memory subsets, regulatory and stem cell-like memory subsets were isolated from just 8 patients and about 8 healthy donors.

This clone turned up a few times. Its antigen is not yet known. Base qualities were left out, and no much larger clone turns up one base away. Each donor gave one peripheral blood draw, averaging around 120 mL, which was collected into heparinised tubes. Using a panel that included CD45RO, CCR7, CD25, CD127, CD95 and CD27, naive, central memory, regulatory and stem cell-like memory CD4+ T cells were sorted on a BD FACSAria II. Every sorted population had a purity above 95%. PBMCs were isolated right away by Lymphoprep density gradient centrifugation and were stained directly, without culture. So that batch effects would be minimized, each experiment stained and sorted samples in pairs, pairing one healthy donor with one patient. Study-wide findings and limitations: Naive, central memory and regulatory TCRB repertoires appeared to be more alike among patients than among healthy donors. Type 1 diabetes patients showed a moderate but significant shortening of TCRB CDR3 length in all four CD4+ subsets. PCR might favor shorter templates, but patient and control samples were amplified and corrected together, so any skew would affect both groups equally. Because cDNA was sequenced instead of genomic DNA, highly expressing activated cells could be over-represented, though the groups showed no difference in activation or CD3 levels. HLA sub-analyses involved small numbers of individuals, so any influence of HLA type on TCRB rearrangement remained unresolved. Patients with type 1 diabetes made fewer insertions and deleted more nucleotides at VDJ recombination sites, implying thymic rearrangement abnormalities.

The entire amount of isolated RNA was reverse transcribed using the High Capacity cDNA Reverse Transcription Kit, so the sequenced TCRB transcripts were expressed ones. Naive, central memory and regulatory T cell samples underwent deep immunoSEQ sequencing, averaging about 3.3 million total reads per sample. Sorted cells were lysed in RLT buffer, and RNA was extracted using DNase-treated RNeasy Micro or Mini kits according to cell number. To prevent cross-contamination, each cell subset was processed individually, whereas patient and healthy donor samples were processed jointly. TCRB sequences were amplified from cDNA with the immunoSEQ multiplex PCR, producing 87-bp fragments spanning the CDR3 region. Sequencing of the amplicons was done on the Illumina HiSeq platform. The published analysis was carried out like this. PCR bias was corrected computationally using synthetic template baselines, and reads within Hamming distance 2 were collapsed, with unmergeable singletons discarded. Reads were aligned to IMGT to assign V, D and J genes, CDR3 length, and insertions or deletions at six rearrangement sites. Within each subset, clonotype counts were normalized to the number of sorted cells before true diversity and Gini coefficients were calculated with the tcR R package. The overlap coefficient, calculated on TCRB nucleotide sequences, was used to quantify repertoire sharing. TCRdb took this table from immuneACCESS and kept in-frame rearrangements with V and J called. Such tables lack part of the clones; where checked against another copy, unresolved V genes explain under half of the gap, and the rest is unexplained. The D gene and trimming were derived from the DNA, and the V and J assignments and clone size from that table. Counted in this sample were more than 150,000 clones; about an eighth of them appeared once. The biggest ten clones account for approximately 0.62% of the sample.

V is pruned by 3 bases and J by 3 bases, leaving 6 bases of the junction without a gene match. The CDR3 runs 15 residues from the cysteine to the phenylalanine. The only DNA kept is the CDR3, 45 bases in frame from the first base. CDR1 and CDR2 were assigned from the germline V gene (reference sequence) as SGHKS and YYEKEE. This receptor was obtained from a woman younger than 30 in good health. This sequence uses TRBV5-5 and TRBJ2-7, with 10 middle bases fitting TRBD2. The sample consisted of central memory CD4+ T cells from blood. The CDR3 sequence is CASSSLAGGGYEQYF. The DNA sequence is TGTGCCAGCAGCTCTTTAGCGGGAGGTGGCTACGAGCAGTACTTC.